The clone carrying this T cell receptor beta chain has only a few counts. The CDR3 loop spans 14 amino acids. Germline CDR1 and CDR2: GTSNPN and SVGIG (reference sequence). V was pared by 2 bases and J by 2 bases, with 10 bases between. RNA extraction was followed by reverse transcription into cDNA, which acted as the sequencing template. Sequencing was performed with immunoSEQ multiplex PCR; in TCRdb, only in-frame clones are kept and a portion is missing. This table holds about 210,000 clones, around three fifths found once. This entry belongs to a study of CD8+ T cells in alopecia areata. Treatment specified: oral pan-JAK inhibitor, 5-10 mg twice daily.

This material consisted of CD4+ T cells sorted from blood, taken at week 4, from a patient treated with tofacitinib. This receptor was identified in a human donor with alopecia areata. The chain joins TRBV30 to TRBJ1-5; the D is unclear. Written as DNA, the CDR3 is TGTGCCTGGAGTAGGAGCGGACGCAATCAGCCCCAGCATTTT. Amino acids: CAWSRSGRNQPQHF. The complete variable domain, with remaining parts taken from reference TRBV30 and TRBJ1-5, reads SQTIHQWPATLVQPVGSPLSLECTVEGTSNPNLYWYRQAAGRGLQLLFYSVGIGQISSEVPQNLSASRPQDRQFILSSKKLLLSDSGFYLCAWSRSGRNQPQHFGDGTRLSIL.